What follows are 26 T cell receptor beta chains derived from one specimen sequenced in a study of blood T cell repertoires in COVID-19. The protocol was immunoSEQ multiplex PCR, while the TCRdb copy is restricted to in-frame clones and leaves out a portion. The table includes fewer than 35,000 clones, about 89% detected once. The source material was peripheral blood. The origin of the receptors is a man in his 70s with active COVID-19.

V is TRBV6-5 and J is TRBJ1-2, with TRBD1 as a possible D gene (6 bases). The CDR3 runs to 14 residues. The V end was cut by 5 bases, the J end by 6 bases, with 16 bases between. Germline CDR1 is MNHEY and CDR2 is SVGAGI. In DNA, the CDR3 is TGTGCCAGCAGTACAGGGACATTCACAAATGGCTACACCTTC. Translated, it gives CASSTGTFTNGYTF.

The rearrangement uses TRBV5-1 and TRBJ1-1; D may be TRBD1 (6 bases). The CDR3 is 14 residues long. Germline loops: CDR1 SGHRS, CDR2 YFSETQ. The V gene lost 4 bases and the J gene lost 5 bases, with 15 bases spanning the gap. The CDR3 loop reads CASSPDVQGTEAFF. The CDR3 DNA follows: TGCGCCAGCAGCCCTGACGTGCAGGGGACTGAAGCTTTCTTT.

The genes are TRBV5-1 and TRBJ1-5; 7 bases are shared with TRBD1. Germline CDR1 SGHRS, CDR2 YFSETQ. V was clipped by 5 bases and J by 3 bases; unmatched bases: 5. This CDR3 has 14 amino acids. CDR3 amino acids: CASSTGTDNQPQHF. The CDR3 DNA is TGCGCCAGCAGTACCGGGACAGACAATCAGCCCCAGCATTTT. Combining the CDR3 with reference TRBV5-1 and TRBJ1-5 gives the whole variable domain KAGVTQTPRYLIKTRGQQVTLSCSPISGHRSVSWYQQTPGQGLQFLFEYFSETQRNKGNFPGRFSGRQFSNSRSEMNVSTLELGDSALYLCASSTGTDNQPQHFGDGTRLSIL.

V usage is TRBV11-2 and J usage is TRBJ1-5; 12 nucleotides align to TRBD1. The V gene's germline CDR1 is SGHAT and CDR2 FQNNGV. Trimming removed 0 bases from V and 5 bases from J; junction bases left unmatched: 2. This CDR3 contains 16 residues. CDR3 sequence reads: CASSLDGTGGDQPQHF. CDR3 sequence (DNA): TGTGCCAGCAGCTTAGATGGGACAGGGGGCGATCAGCCCCAGCATTTT.

The V call is TRBV5-1, the J call TRBJ2-1, with D tentatively TRBD1 (5 bases). The CDR3 extends over 15 amino acids. The V gene lost 4 bases and the J gene lost 0 bases, with 11 bases spanning the gap. Per the germline V gene, CDR1 is SGHRS and CDR2 is YFSETQ. This CDR3 is CASSGTGHSYNEQFF. The CDR3 nucleotides read TGCGCCAGCAGCGGAACAGGTCACTCCTACAATGAGCAGTTCTTC.

The chain recombines TRBV6-5 with TRBJ2-5; the match to TRBD2 covers 8 bases. V was clipped by 2 bases and J by 7 bases; unmatched bases: 3. The CDR3 has 13 residues. Germline values: CDR1 MNHEY, CDR2 SVGAGI. CDR3 region: CASSYRAGGTQYF. CDR3 bases: TGTGCCAGCAGTTACCGGGCGGGGGGGACCCAGTACTTC.

The rearrangement joins TRBV7-8 to TRBJ1-5, with D unresolved. Germline loops: CDR1 SGHVS, CDR2 FQNEAQ. The CDR3 has 15 residues. Trimming removed 1 base from V and 2 bases from J, with 9 bases in between. CDR3 DNA: TGTGCCAGCAGCTTAGGTAGTCGGGGCAATCAGCCCCAGCATTTT. Amino acid sequence: CASSLGSRGNQPQHF.

The chain combines TRBV2 with TRBJ2-4; D perhaps matches TRBD1 (6 bases). CDR1 SNHLY and CDR2 FYNNEI come from the germline V gene. V was cut by 2 bases and J by 3 bases, with 11 bases left in between. The CDR3 is 15 amino acids. CDR3 sequence reads: CASSERTAYKNIQYF. CDR3 sequence (DNA): TGTGCCAGCAGTGAAAGGACAGCCTACAAAAACATTCAGTACTTC.

J is TRBJ1-2 and V is TRBV7-2; unclear D gene. V gave up 0 bases and J gave up 7 bases, with 9 bases separating them. The CDR3 extends over 13 amino acids. Germline V gene data show CDR1 as SGHTA and CDR2 as FQGNSA. The CDR3 sequence: CASSLAGSGGYTF. DNA of the CDR3: TGTGCCAGCAGCTTAGCGGGCAGTGGTGGCTACACCTTC.

This chain joins TRBV3-1 (or the pseudogene TRBV3-2) and TRBJ1-6; 7 bases are a match to TRBD1. The J segment lost 10 bases and the V segment lost 4 bases, leaving 13 bases of the junction unmatched. CDR3 length: 16 residues. CDR1 and CDR2 (germline): LGHDT, YNNKEL (reference sequence). This CDR3 reads CASSPKPQGIRSPLHF. In nucleotides, the CDR3 is TGTGCCAGCAGCCCGAAACCACAGGGGATTAGGTCACCCCTCCACTTT.

The chain employs TRBV5-4 and TRBJ2-3; D possibly corresponds to TRBD2 (6 bases). Per the germline V gene, CDR1 is SGHNT and CDR2 is YYREEE (reference sequence). The CDR3 consists of 15 residues. Trimming pared 4 bases from V and 0 bases from J, leaving 12 bases between. This chain's CDR3 is CASSMEGRSTDTQYF. The CDR3 DNA reads TGTGCCAGCAGCATGGAGGGGAGGAGCACAGATACGCAGTATTTT.

The chain joins TRBV5-8 to TRBJ1-6; D is unclear. From germline, CDR1 is SGHTS and CDR2 YDEGEE. Trimming stripped 0 bases from V and 7 bases from J, with 8 bases between. This CDR3 is built from 14 residues. In DNA, the CDR3 is TGTGCCAGCAGCTTGGTAACAGTAAATTCACCCCTCCACTTT. Residues: CASSLVTVNSPLHF.

This chain uses TRBV5-4 with TRBJ2-2; 9 bases line up with TRBD1. CDR1 is SGHNT, CDR2 YYREEE, per germline (reference sequence). V was clipped by 5 bases and J by 5 bases; unmatched bases: 4. This CDR3 contains 14 residues. The CDR3 DNA follows: TGTGCCAGCAGAAAACAGGGGGCGACCGGGGAGCTGTTTTTT. This sequence encodes CASRKQGATGELFF.

The chain carries TRBV19 and TRBJ1-6; 7 bases line up with TRBD1. Germline V lookup: CDR1 LNHDA, CDR2 SQIVND (reference sequence). Unmatched junction bases numbered 3, after V lost 5 bases and J lost 5 bases. The CDR3 consists of 14 residues. CDR3: CASSPGGDNSPLHF. Written as DNA, the CDR3 is TGTGCCAGTAGTCCAGGGGGAGATAATTCACCCCTCCACTTT.

The rearrangement uses TRBV27 and TRBJ1-5; 9 bases are shared with TRBD1. The germline V gene encodes CDR1 MNHEY and CDR2 SMNVEV (reference sequence). Germline trimming cut 5 bases from V and 1 base from J; bases unmatched to any gene: 15. The CDR3 runs to 19 residues. CDR3 nucleotide sequence: TGTGCCAGCAGTCCTCTTTTACCGGGACAGGGAAGGAGCAATCAGCCCCAGCATTTT. Its protein is CASSPLLPGQGRSNQPQHF.

V gene TRBV25-1 combines with J gene TRBJ2-2; 7 bases line up with TRBD2. With 6 bases clipped from V and 4 bases from J, the junction kept 11 bases outside the gene matches. This CDR3 region has 16 residues. Germline-derived CDR1 and CDR2 are MGHDK and SYGVNS. The CDR3 spells CASSPRGGAITGELFF. CDR3 DNA sequence: TGTGCCAGCAGCCCCCGGGGAGGGGCGATCACCGGGGAGCTGTTTTTT.

This chain links TRBV6-5 with TRBJ2-7; TRBD1 is a possible D gene (6 bases). Trimming left V 9 bases short and J 3 bases short, with 15 bases between. CDR1 is MNHEY, CDR2 SVGAGI, per germline. The CDR3 covers 13 residues. The CDR3 DNA reads as TGTGCCAGTACAGGGAATGGAAACTACGAGCAGTACTTC. Encoded protein: CASTGNGNYEQYF.

The chain uses TRBV27 and TRBJ2-5, with 9 positions matching TRBD1. Germline CDR1 reads MNHEY; CDR2 reads SMNVEV (reference sequence). The CDR3 runs to 18 residues. The junction had 10 bases not matched to a gene; V was cut back by 0 bases and J by 2 bases. The CDR3, as DNA: TGTGCCAGCAGTTTATCTACGCCGGGACAGGGTCTACAAGAGACCCAGTACTTC. Amino acid sequence: CASSLSTPGQGLQETQYF.

This chain joins TRBV5-6 and TRBJ2-5; D might be TRBD1 (6 bases). Germline loops: CDR1 SGHDT, CDR2 YYEEEE. Between the trimmed V and J ends, which lost 5 bases and 4 bases, there was a span of 18 bases. This CDR3 is built from 15 residues. CDR3 sequence (DNA): TGTGCCAGCAGTTATACCGGGACATCGAGAGAGACCCAGTACTTC. Its translation is CASSYTGTSRETQYF.

The chain recombines TRBV7-2 with TRBJ2-7; 7 nucleotides line up with TRBD1. Germline V lookup: CDR1 SGHTA, CDR2 FQGNSA. Trimming took 5 bases from V and 4 from J; bases not matched to a gene: 8. This CDR3 comprises 14 residues. Here the CDR3 reads CASSPAGTVYEQYF. DNA for the CDR3: TGTGCCAGCAGCCCGGCCGGGACAGTTTACGAGCAGTACTTC.

This clone was counted only a few times. This chain uses TRBV4-2 with TRBJ1-6; D remains ambiguous. Germline values: CDR1 LGHNA, CDR2 YNFKEQ. The germline V and J ends were trimmed by 0 bases and 9 bases, with 15 bases remaining between them. The length of the CDR3 is 16 residues. The CDR3 coding sequence is TGTGCCAGCAGCCAAGATGCGGGGTTGGTCGGTTCACCCCTCCACTTT. Its translation: CASSQDAGLVGSPLHF.

The CDR3, as DNA: TGTGCCAGCAGTTTACCTAGCGGGGGGAAGAACACCGGGGAGCTGTTTTTT. Translation: CASSLPSGGKNTGELFF. V gene TRBV28 combines with J gene TRBJ2-2; 11 bases map to TRBD2. J was trimmed by 1 base and V by 2 bases; bases with no gene match: 3. There are 17 residues in the CDR3. Germline V gene lookup returns CDR1 MDHEN and CDR2 SYDVKM.

This clone was seen just once. The chain has TRBV5-4 and TRBJ2-2, with 13 bases aligning to TRBD2. This CDR3 comprises 16 residues. V shed 4 bases and J 6 bases; nucleotides not matched to a gene: 6. Per the germline V gene, CDR1 is SGHNT and CDR2 is YYREEE (reference sequence). The DNA for the CDR3 is TGTGCCAGCAGCCTACTAGCGGGGGGGTCCGCCGGGGAGCTGTTTTTT. Its translation: CASSLLAGGSAGELFF.

CDR3 sequence (DNA): TGTGCCAGCAGCCAAGTTCTTGGAGAGGGTAACACCGGGGAGCTGTTTTTT. Amino acids: CASSQVLGEGNTGELFF. The chain uses TRBV3-1 (or the pseudogene TRBV3-2) and TRBJ2-2; a weak D match, TRBD2 (5 bases). Germline V gene data show CDR1 as LGHDT and CDR2 as YNNKEL (reference sequence). Trimming pared 1 base from V and 2 bases from J, leaving 14 bases between. CDR3 length equals 17 residues.

V gene TRBV7-9 combines with J gene TRBJ1-5; TRBD1 is a possible D gene (6 bases). The CDR3 consists of 12 residues. The V end was cut by 5 bases, the J end by 9 bases, with 11 bases between. The germline gives CDR1 SEHNR, CDR2 FQNEAQ (reference sequence). The CDR3 nucleotides read TGTGCCAGCAGCGTACAACAGGGGCCCCAGCATTTT. Its translation: CASSVQQGPQHF.

V is TRBV6-4 and J is TRBJ2-2, with 8 nucleotides matching TRBD2. Trimming at V came to 9 bases and at J to 2 bases, leaving 5 bases not matched to a gene. Germline values: CDR1 MRHNA, CDR2 SNTAGT. The CDR3 extends over 14 amino acids. The CDR3 spells CASRLAINTGELFF. The CDR3 DNA is TGTGCCAGTAGACTAGCGATCAACACCGGGGAGCTGTTTTTT.